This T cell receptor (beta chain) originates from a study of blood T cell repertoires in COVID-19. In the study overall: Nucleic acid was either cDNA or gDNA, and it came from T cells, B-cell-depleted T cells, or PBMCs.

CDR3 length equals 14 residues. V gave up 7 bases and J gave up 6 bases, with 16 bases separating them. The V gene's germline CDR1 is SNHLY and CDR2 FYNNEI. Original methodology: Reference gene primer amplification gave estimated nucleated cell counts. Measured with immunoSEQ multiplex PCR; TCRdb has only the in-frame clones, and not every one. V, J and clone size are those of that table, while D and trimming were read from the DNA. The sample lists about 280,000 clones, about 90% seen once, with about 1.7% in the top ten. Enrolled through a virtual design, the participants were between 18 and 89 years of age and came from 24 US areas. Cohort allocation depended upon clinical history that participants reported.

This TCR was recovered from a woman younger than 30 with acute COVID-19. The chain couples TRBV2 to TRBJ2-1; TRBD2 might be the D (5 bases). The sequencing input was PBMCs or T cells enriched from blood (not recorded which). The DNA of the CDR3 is TGTGCCAGCAATCGTGACCTAGCCACCAATGAGCAGTTCTTC. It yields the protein CASNRDLATNEQFF. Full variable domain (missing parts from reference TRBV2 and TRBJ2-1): EPEVTQTPSHQVTQMGQEVILRCVPISNHLYFYWYRQILGQKVEFLVSFYNNEISEKSEIFDDQFSVERPDGSNFTLKIRSTKLEDSAMYFCASNRDLATNEQFFGPGTRLTVL.